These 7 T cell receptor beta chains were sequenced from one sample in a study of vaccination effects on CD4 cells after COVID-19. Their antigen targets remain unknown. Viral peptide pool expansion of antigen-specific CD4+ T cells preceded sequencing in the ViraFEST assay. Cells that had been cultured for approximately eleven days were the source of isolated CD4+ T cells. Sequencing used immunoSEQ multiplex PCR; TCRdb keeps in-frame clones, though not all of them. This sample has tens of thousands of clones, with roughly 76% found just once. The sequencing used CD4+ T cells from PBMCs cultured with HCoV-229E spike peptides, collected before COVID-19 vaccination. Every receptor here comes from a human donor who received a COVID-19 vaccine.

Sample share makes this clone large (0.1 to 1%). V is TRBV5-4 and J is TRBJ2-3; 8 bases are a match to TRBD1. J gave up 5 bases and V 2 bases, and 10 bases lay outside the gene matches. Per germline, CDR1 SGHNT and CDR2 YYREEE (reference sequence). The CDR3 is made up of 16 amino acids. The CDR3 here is CASSFTSQGAEDTQYF. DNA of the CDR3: TGTGCCAGCAGCTTCACGAGCCAGGGGGCCGAAGATACGCAGTATTTT.

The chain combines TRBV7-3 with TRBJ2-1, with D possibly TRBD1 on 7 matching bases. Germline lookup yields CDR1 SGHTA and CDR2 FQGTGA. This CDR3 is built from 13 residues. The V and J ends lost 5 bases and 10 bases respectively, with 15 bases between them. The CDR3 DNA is TGTGCCAGCAGCCAGGGGGGCGGCTACGAGCAGTTCTTC. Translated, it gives CASSQGGGYEQFF.

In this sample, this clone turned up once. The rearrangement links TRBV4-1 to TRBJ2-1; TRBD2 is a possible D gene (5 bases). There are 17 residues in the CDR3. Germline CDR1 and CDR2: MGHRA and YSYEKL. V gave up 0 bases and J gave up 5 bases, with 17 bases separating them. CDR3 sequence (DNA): TGCGCCAGCAGCCAAGATCGAGGGTCATTCAGCGACAATGAGCAGTTCTTC. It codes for CASSQDRGSFSDNEQFF.

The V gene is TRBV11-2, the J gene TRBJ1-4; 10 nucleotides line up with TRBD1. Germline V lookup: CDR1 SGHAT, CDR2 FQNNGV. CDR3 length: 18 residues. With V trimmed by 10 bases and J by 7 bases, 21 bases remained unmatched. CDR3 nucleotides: TGTGCCACCAATATTTGGGACAGGGGTTTCCGGGTGCGTGAAAAACTGTTTTTT. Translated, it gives CATNIWDRGFRVREKLFF.

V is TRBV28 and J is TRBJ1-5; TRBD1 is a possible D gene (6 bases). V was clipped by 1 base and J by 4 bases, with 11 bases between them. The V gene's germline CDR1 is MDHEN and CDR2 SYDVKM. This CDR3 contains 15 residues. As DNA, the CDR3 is TGTGCCAGCAGTTTATATGGGGGCAGAAATCAGCCCCAGCATTTT. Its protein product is CASSLYGGRNQPQHF. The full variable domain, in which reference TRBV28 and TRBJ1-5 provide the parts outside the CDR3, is DVKVTQSSRYLVKRTGEKVFLECVQDMDHENMFWYRQDPGLGLRLIYFSYDVKMKEKGDIPEGYSVSREKKERFSLILESASTNQTSMYLCASSLYGGRNQPQHFGDGTRLSIL.

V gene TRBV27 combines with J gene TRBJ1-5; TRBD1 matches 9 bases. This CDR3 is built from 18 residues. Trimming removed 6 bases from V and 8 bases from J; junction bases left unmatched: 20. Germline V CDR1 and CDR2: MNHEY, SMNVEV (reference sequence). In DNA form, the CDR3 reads TGTGCCAGCAGCAAAAGGACCTGGACAGGGGTGAGTACTAAGCCCCAGCATTTT. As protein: CASSKRTWTGVSTKPQHF.

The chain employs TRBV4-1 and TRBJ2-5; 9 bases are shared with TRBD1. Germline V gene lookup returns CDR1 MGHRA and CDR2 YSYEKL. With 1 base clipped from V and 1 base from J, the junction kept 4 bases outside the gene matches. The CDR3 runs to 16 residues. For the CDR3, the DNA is TGCGCCAGCAGCCAAGCGGGACAGGGAATCCAAGAGACCCAGTACTTC. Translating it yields CASSQAGQGIQETQYF.